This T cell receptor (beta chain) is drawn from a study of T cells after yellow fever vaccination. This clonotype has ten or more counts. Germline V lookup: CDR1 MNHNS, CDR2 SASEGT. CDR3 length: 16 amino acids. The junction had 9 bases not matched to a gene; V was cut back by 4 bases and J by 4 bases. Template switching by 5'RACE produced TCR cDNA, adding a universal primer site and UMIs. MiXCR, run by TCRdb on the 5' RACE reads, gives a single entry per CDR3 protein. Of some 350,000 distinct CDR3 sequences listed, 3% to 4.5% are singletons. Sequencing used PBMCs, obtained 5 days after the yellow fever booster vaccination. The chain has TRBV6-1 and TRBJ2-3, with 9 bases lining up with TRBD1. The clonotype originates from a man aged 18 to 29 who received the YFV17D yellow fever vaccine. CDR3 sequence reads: CASSGNFGTGSDTQYF. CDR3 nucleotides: TGTGCCAGCAGTGGAAACTTCGGGACAGGGTCAGATACGCAGTATTTT.